The 3 T cell receptor beta chains listed next were all sequenced from one sample in a study of OX40 agonist ivuxolimab in advanced cancers. Assay: immunoSEQ multiplex PCR; the TCRdb copy retains only in-frame clones and omits some. The table lists about 12,000 clones, 60% to 80% of them singletons. The sequenced sample was CD4+ or CD8+ T cells sorted from blood, obtained in a trial of the OX40 agonist ivuxolimab. All receptors derive from an adult with an advanced solid tumor such as melanoma, head and neck, liver or kidney cancer.

This sequence joins TRBV11-2 and TRBJ2-7; D is undetermined. The CDR3 totals 12 residues. Trimming pared 6 bases from V and 0 bases from J, leaving 6 bases between. Germline V lookup: CDR1 SGHAT, CDR2 FQNNGV. The CDR3: CASSSNSYEQYF. The CDR3 DNA reads TGTGCCAGCAGTTCCAACTCCTACGAGCAGTACTTC.

The chain has TRBV11-2 and TRBJ1-6; the match to TRBD1 covers 9 bases. In germline, CDR1 is SGHAT, CDR2 FQNNGV. The CDR3 totals 14 residues. Unmatched junction bases numbered 6, after V lost 5 bases and J lost 10 bases. CDR3 nucleotide sequence: TGTGCCAGCAGCCGCCGGGACAGGGACTCACCCCTCCACTTT. Translation: CASSRRDRDSPLHF. Supplemented by reference TRBV11-2 and TRBJ1-6, the full variable domain reads EAGVAQSPRYKIIEKRQSVAFWCNPISGHATLYWYQQILGQGPKLLIQFQNNGVVDDSQLPKDRFSAERLKGVDSTLKIQPAKLEDSAVYLCASSRRDRDSPLHFGNGTRLTVT.

V usage is TRBV6-5 and J usage is TRBJ1-1; D is possibly TRBD1 (6 bases). CDR3 length: 15 residues. The V end lost 6 bases, the J end lost 6 bases, and 20 bases lay between the germline ends. Germline-derived CDR1 and CDR2 are MNHEY and SVGAGI. The CDR3 DNA is TGTGCCAGCAGACGGACAACAGGGTTAATCGCTGAAGCTTTCTTT. Encoded protein: CASRRTTGLIAEAFF.